This record concerns one T cell receptor (beta chain) sequence. The germline CDR1 and CDR2 sequences are SGHVS and FNYEAQ. Trimming shortened V by 5 bases and J by 0 bases, and 5 bases separated the two germline ends. There are 13 residues in the CDR3. The data stem from a study of OX40 agonist ivuxolimab in advanced cancers. Study overall: Partial response was recorded in three patients: one hepatocellular carcinoma and two cutaneous melanoma cases.

TCRdb's copy holds only in-frame clones and misses some; the assay was immunoSEQ multiplex PCR. This table holds nearly 90,000 clones, approximately 87% found once. The specimen comprised CD4+ or CD8+ T cells sorted from blood, sampled in a trial of the OX40 agonist ivuxolimab. The chain is built from TRBV7-6 and TRBJ2-1, with D hard to call. The sequence derives from an adult with an advanced solid tumor such as melanoma, head and neck, liver or kidney cancer. The DNA of the CDR3 is TGTGCCAGCAGCCCATACTCCTACAATGAGCAGTTCTTC. This gives the protein CASSPYSYNEQFF.